The 24 T cell receptor beta chains in this list originate from one sample, sequenced in a study of beta chain features in type 1 diabetes. Study-level points and caveats: Shortening of TCRB CDR3s, moderate but significant, appeared in all four CD4+ subsets of Type 1 diabetes patients.

No antigen has been identified for these receptors. Reverse transcription of all isolated RNA meant that expressed TCRB transcripts were sequenced. The repertoire was sequenced with immunoSEQ multiplex PCR; TCRdb's copy has only in-frame clones and lacks some. The data hold roughly 340,000 clones, with 10% to 15% observed a single time. The sequenced material came from naive CD4+ T cells from blood. All receptors come from a woman under 30 with type 1 diabetes.

This chain uses TRBV11-2 with TRBJ2-1; 10 positions match TRBD2. This CDR3 spans 16 amino acids. CDR1 is SGHAT and CDR2 is FQNNGV in the germline V gene. With 3 bases clipped from V and 1 base from J, the junction kept 3 bases outside the gene matches. The CDR3 nucleotides read TGTGCCAGCAGCTTGTTTAGCGGGAGGTCCTACAATGAGCAGTTCTTC. The encoded protein is CASSLFSGRSYNEQFF.

V gene TRBV7-9 combines with J gene TRBJ2-7; 10 bases agree with TRBD1. The ends lost 4 bases at V and 6 bases at J; junction bases unmatched: 9. CDR1 is SEHNR and CDR2 is FQNEAQ in the germline V gene (reference sequence). The CDR3 runs 15 residues. In nucleotides, the CDR3 is TGTGCCAGCAGCTCGATAGACAGGGGGCCGGGCGAGCAGTACTTC. This translates into CASSSIDRGPGEQYF.

The CDR3 sequence is CASSQDRGDEKLFF. The CDR3 bases are TGTGCCAGCAGCCAGGACAGGGGAGATGAAAAACTGTTTTTT. The genes are TRBV5-4 and TRBJ1-4, with TRBD1 identical over 9 bases. The germline gives CDR1 SGHNT, CDR2 YYREEE (reference sequence). The J segment lost 6 bases and the V segment lost 4 bases, leaving 4 bases of the junction unmatched. CDR3 length equals 14 residues.

This clone was seen only a few times. This chain links TRBV7-9 with TRBJ1-2; D possibly corresponds to TRBD1 (6 bases). Per germline, CDR1 SEHNR and CDR2 FQNEAQ (reference sequence). CDR3 length equals 12 residues. V lost 5 bases and J lost 8, with 12 bases in between. For the CDR3, the DNA is TGTGCCAGCAGCCCACAGGGTCTGGGCTACACCTTC. It specifies CASSPQGLGYTF.

This clone was seen more than once but under ten times. The V gene is TRBV4-3, the J gene TRBJ1-2; no firm D call. CDR3 length equals 13 residues. The V and J ends lost 4 bases and 3 bases respectively, with 9 bases between them. Germline V CDR1 and CDR2: LGHNA, YSLEER. Written as DNA, the CDR3 is TGCGCCAGCAGCCCATCGGCGGACTATGGCTACACCTTC. Its protein product is CASSPSADYGYTF.

V gene TRBV5-6 combines with J gene TRBJ2-7, with D perhaps TRBD1 (6 bases). Germline CDR1 reads SGHDT; CDR2 reads YYEEEE. The V gene lost 4 bases and the J gene lost 1 base, with 15 bases spanning the gap. The CDR3 extends over 15 amino acids. This CDR3 is CASSVGQGWSYEQYF. The CDR3 bases are TGTGCCAGCAGCGTGGGACAAGGATGGTCCTACGAGCAGTACTTC.

This clone was detected only a few times. The rearrangement links TRBV28 to TRBJ1-2; possible D gene TRBD1, 5 bases. CDR1 is MDHEN, CDR2 SYDVKM, per germline. Trimming stripped 7 bases from V and 5 bases from J, with 11 bases between. The CDR3 extends over 12 amino acids. The DNA for the CDR3 is TGTGCCAGCACTCCGGGGGGATATGGCTACACCTTC. Its protein product is CASTPGGYGYTF.

This clone was counted between two and nine times. J is TRBJ2-7 and V is TRBV29-1; D possibly corresponds to TRBD2 (5 bases). This CDR3 has 14 residues. Trimming cost V 6 bases and J 0 bases, with 15 bases left between them. Germline assignment: CDR1 SQVTM and CDR2 ANQGSEA. The CDR3 DNA reads TGCAGCGTGGCCAAGCGGATAAGCTCCTACGAGCAGTACTTC. It encodes CSVAKRISSYEQYF.

The chain combines TRBV28 with TRBJ1-2; D is possibly TRBD1 (5 bases). Trimming cost V 2 bases and J 4 bases, with 8 bases left between them. This CDR3 region has 13 residues. Germline CDR1 and CDR2: MDHEN and SYDVKM. The CDR3, as DNA: TGTGCCAGCAGTTTAGGAGACAGCTATGGCTACACCTTC. It specifies CASSLGDSYGYTF.

The V gene is TRBV5-4, the J gene TRBJ2-2, with 8 bases identical to TRBD2. Unmatched junction bases numbered 6, after V lost 5 bases and J lost 6 bases. Germline loops: CDR1 SGHNT, CDR2 YYREEE (reference sequence). There are 14 residues in the CDR3. The CDR3 bases are TGTGCCAGCAGATCGGGGGGGGTACCCGGGGAGCTGTTTTTT. Residues: CASRSGGVPGELFF.

CDR3 region: CASSPYLGQGNTGELFF. DNA for the CDR3: TGTGCCAGCTCACCATATTTGGGACAGGGCAACACCGGGGAGCTGTTTTTT. The genes are TRBV18 and TRBJ2-2; 9 bases align to TRBD1. Germline V gene sequence: CDR1 KGHSH, CDR2 LQKENI. The length of the CDR3 is 17 residues. Trimming cost V 2 bases and J 2 bases; bases outside gene matches: 6. The variable domain in full, completed from reference TRBV18 and TRBJ2-2, reads NAGVMQNPRHLVRRRGQEARLRCSPMKGHSHVYWYRQLPEEGLKFMVYLQKENIIDESGMPKERFSAEFPKEGPSILRIQQVVRGDSAAYFCASSPYLGQGNTGELFFGEGSRLTVL.

This clone was recorded a few times. The rearrangement links TRBV4-3 to TRBJ2-1, with TRBD2 matching over 7 bases. The CDR3 has 15 amino acids. V dropped 0 bases and J dropped 4; count of bases not matched to a gene: 3. CDR1 and CDR2 (germline): LGHNA, YSLEER. The CDR3 sequence is CASSQESSGYNEQFF. The CDR3 DNA reads TGCGCCAGCAGCCAAGAGTCTAGCGGTTACAATGAGCAGTTCTTC.

This chain uses TRBV2 with TRBJ2-1, with D perhaps matching TRBD2 (5 bases). The CDR3 runs to 15 residues. V lost 9 bases and J lost 1, with 16 bases in between. CDR1 and CDR2 (germline): SNHLY, FYNNEI. In DNA form, the CDR3 reads TGTGCCAGTTATGAGGGTCAAACGTCCTACAATGAGCAGTTCTTC. Its protein is CASYEGQTSYNEQFF.

This clone was seen only a few times. V is TRBV2 and J is TRBJ2-3; a possible D gene is TRBD2 (5 bases). The V end was cut by 3 bases, the J end by 14 bases, with 12 bases between. The CDR3 sequence is 11 residues long. CDR1 is SNHLY, CDR2 FYNNEI, per germline. The DNA of the CDR3 is TGTGCCAGCAGTGATGACTACCGAGGGTATTTT. This codes for CASSDDYRGYF.

As for this clone: Other DNA sequences within the sample encode an identical CDR3. The gene calls are TRBV18 and TRBJ1-1, with D hard to call. This CDR3 region has 12 residues. V lost 3 bases to trimming and J lost 3 bases, with 5 bases between them. CDR1 is KGHSH and CDR2 is LQKENI in the germline V gene. The CDR3, as DNA: TGTGCCAGCTCACCTCGGGACACTGAAGCTTTCTTT. Its translation: CASSPRDTEAFF.

There are a few counts of this clone. In DNA form, the CDR3 reads TGTGCCAGCAGTTTTGAGAGGAAGATCCTGGGGCGTGAGCAGTACTTC. It specifies CASSFERKILGREQYF. The rearrangement joins TRBV28 to TRBJ2-7, with TRBD1 as a possible D gene (5 bases). The germline V and J ends were trimmed by 3 bases and 7 bases, with 22 bases remaining between them. Germline V gene lookup returns CDR1 MDHEN and CDR2 SYDVKM. This CDR3 has 16 amino acids.

V and J are TRBV7-9 and TRBJ1-1, with 7 positions matching TRBD1. CDR1 SEHNR and CDR2 FQNEAQ come from the germline V gene (reference sequence). J was trimmed by 3 bases and V by 2 bases; bases with no gene match: 6. The CDR3 loop spans 15 amino acids. This CDR3 is CASSLRQGGDTEAFF. The CDR3, as DNA: TGTGCCAGCAGCTTACGGCAGGGGGGAGACACTGAAGCTTTCTTT.

The rearrangement joins TRBV29-1 to TRBJ2-3; 12 positions match TRBD2. V lost 6 bases to trimming and J lost 6 bases; unmatched junction nucleotides: 7. CDR1 is SQVTM and CDR2 is ANQGSEA in the germline V gene. The CDR3 runs to 14 residues. The CDR3 protein is CSVRLAGASDTQYF. In DNA, the CDR3 is TGCAGCGTGAGACTAGCGGGAGCTTCCGATACGCAGTATTTT.

The gene calls are TRBV7-9 and TRBJ2-7; D gene unclear. Germline V gene data show CDR1 as SEHNR and CDR2 as FQNEAQ (reference sequence). The CDR3 covers 12 residues. V lost 5 bases to trimming and J lost 5 bases, with 10 bases between them. CDR3 in amino acids: CASSPFGDEQYF. The CDR3 DNA reads as TGTGCCAGCAGCCCCTTCGGAGACGAGCAGTACTTC.

The rearrangement links TRBV7-9 to TRBJ1-5, with a possible D match to TRBD1 (5 bases). CDR3 length equals 13 residues. The germline gives CDR1 SEHNR, CDR2 FQNEAQ (reference sequence). V was cut by 4 bases and J by 5 bases, with 9 bases left in between. Here the CDR3 DNA reads TGTGCCAGCAGCTCCTGGGGCGATCAGCCCCAGCATTTT. Its translation is CASSSWGDQPQHF. Based on the CDR3 plus reference TRBV7-9 and TRBJ1-5, the full variable domain is DTGVSQNPRHKITKRGQNVTFRCDPISEHNRLYWYRQTLGQGPEFLTYFQNEAQLEKSRLLSDRFSAERPKGSFSTLEIQRTEQGDSAMYLCASSSWGDQPQHFGDGTRLSIL.

The chain links TRBV9 to TRBJ2-5; D is undetermined. CDR1 is SGDLS and CDR2 is YYNGEE in the germline V gene. CDR3 length equals 13 residues. V lost 4 bases and J lost 5, with 12 bases in between. The CDR3 loop reads CASSLGSRETQYF. CDR3 bases: TGTGCCAGCAGCCTAGGGTCCCGGGAGACCCAGTACTTC.

This clone was detected only a few times. The chain recombines TRBV7-2 with TRBJ1-1; D uncertain. CDR1 is SGHTA and CDR2 is FQGNSA in the germline V gene. The germline V and J ends were trimmed by 0 bases and 2 bases, with 7 bases remaining between them. The CDR3 length is 14 residues. CDR3 sequence: CASSLARVNTEAFF. CDR3 DNA: TGTGCCAGCAGCTTAGCGCGGGTTAACACTGAAGCTTTCTTT.

The DNA for the CDR3 is TGTGCCAGCAGCCAAGATTCCAGGACCCAGTACTTC. This encodes CASSQDSRTQYF. The chain recombines TRBV14 with TRBJ2-5, with D hard to call. Trimming shortened V by 0 bases and J by 7 bases, and 6 bases separated the two germline ends. This CDR3 has 12 amino acids. Germline CDR1 is SGHDN and CDR2 is FVKESK.

This chain links TRBV15 with TRBJ2-3, with TRBD2 matching 12 bases. V lost 1 base, J lost 2 bases, and 7 bases stayed unmatched. The germline V gene encodes CDR1 LNHNV and CDR2 YYDKDF (reference sequence). The CDR3 spans 18 residues. The CDR3 bases are TGTGCCACCAGCAGAGCCGAAACTAGCGGGGGGTACACAGATACGCAGTATTTT. Translated: CATSRAETSGGYTDTQYF.